The sequence of this TCR beta chain was determined in a study of response to subunit inactivated influenza vaccine. The CDR3 contains 14 residues. Germline lookup yields CDR1 SEHNR and CDR2 FQNEAQ (reference sequence). V gave up 5 bases and J gave up 6 bases, with 16 bases separating them. In this sample, this clonotype turned up a few times. From the RT-PCR reads, TCRdb called clonotypes with MiXCR, one entry per CDR3 protein. The repertoire has under 950,000 distinct CDR3 sequences, over 20% of them found once; the top ten carry roughly 10%. The receptor comes from a man in his forties or fifties who received an inactivated influenza vaccine. The source material was PBMCs from blood, sampled less than 6 days after vaccination. This sequence joins TRBV7-9 and TRBJ1-1; D might be TRBD1 (6 bases). This CDR3 reads CASSRTEVNPEAFF. CDR3 DNA sequence: TGTGCCAGCAGCCGGACAGAGGTTAACCCTGAAGCTTTCTTT.